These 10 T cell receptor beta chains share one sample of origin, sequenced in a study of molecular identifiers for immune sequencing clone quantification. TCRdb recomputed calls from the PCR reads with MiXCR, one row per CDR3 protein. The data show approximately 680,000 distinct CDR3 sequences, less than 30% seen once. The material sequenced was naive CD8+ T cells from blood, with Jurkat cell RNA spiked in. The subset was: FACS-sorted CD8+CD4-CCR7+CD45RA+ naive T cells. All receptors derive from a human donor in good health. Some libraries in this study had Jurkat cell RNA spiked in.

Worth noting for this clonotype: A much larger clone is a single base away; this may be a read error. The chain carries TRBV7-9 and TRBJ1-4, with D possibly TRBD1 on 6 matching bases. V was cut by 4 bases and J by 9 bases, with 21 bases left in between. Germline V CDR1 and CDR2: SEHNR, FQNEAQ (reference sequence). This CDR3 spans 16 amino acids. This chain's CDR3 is CASSSNGRQANQKLFF. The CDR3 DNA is TGTGCCAGCAGCTCCAACGGTCGACAGGCTAACCAAAAACTGTTTTTT.

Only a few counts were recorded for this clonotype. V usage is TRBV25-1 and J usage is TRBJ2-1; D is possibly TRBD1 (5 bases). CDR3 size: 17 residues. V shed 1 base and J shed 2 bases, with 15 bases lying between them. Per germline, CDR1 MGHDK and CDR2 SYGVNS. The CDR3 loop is CASSESEAGIPYNEQFF. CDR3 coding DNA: TGTGCCAGCAGTGAATCTGAGGCAGGGATCCCCTACAATGAGCAGTTCTTC. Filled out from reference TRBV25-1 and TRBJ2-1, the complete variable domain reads EADIYQTPRYLVIGTGKKITLECSQTMGHDKMYWYQQDPGMELHLIHYSYGVNSTEKGDLSSESTVSRIRTEHFPLTLESARPSHTSQYLCASSESEAGIPYNEQFFGPGTRLTVL.

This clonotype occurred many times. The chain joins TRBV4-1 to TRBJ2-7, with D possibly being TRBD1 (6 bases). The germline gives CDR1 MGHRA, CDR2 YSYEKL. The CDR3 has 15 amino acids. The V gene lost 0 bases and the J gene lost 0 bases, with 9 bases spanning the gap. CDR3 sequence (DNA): TGCGCCAGCAGCCAAGAGACAGGTTTCTCCTACGAGCAGTACTTC. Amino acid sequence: CASSQETGFSYEQYF.

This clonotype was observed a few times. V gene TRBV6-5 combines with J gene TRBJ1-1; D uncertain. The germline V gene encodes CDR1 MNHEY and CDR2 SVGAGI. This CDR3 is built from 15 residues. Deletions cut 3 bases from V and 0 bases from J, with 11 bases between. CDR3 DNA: TGTGCCAGCAGTTATGCAATAGGGCTGAACACTGAAGCTTTCTTT. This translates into CASSYAIGLNTEAFF.

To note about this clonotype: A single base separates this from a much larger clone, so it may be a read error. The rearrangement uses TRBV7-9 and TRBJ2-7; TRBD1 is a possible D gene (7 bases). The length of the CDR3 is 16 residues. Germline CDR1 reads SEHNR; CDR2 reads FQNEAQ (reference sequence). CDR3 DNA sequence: TGTGCCAGCAGCTTAGGTCAGGGGGGAAGAAGCTACGAGCAGCACTTC. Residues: CASSLGQGGRSYEQHF.

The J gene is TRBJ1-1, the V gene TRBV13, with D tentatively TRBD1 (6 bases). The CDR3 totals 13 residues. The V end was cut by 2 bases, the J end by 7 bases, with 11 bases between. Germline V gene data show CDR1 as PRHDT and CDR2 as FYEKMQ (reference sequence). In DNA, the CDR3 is TGTGCCAGCAGCTTACGGTTACAGGGTGAAGCTTTCTTT. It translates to CASSLRLQGEAFF.

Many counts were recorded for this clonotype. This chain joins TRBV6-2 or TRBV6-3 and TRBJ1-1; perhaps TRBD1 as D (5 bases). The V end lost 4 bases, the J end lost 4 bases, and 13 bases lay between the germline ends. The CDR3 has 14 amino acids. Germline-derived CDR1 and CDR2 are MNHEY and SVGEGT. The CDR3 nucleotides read TGTGCCAGCAGTTTTTCGGGGGGGGGCACTGAAGCTTTCTTT. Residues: CASSFSGGGTEAFF.

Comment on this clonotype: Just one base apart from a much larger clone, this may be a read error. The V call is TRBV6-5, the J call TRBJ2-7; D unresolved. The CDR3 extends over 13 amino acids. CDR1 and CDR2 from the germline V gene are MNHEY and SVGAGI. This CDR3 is CASSYGVAYELYF. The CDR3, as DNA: TGTGCCAGCAGTTACGGGGTGGCCTACGAGCTGTACTTC.

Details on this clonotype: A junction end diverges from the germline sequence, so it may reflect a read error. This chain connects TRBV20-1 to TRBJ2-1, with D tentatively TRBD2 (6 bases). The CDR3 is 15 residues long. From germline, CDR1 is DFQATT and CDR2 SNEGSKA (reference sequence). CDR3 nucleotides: TGCTGTGCGGTGACTAGTCACGGCTCCTACAATGAGCAGTTCTTC. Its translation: CCAVTSHGSYNEQFF.

The CDR3 DNA is TGTGCCAGCAGCGTAGCCTACCTGACCCGGGACAATGAGCAGTTCTTC. Encoded protein: CASSVAYLTRDNEQFF. The chain uses TRBV9 and TRBJ2-1, with D unresolved. V was pared by 0 bases and J by 5 bases, with 15 bases between. The CDR3 is 16 residues long. Per the germline V gene, CDR1 is SGDLS and CDR2 is YYNGEE.